This record looks at one T cell receptor beta chain sequence and its context. Its antigen is unknown. These data belong to a study of regulatory T cells in long-lasting Graves disease. Overall study results and limits: TRBV28, TRBJ1-2 and TRBJ2-5 were segments that persistent disease favored.

Specified time point: newly diagnosed GD, antithyroid drugs for less than 3 months. The TCR library was made from RNA extracted from PBMCs. The CDR3 totals 17 residues. Construction of the TCR beta libraries employed iRepertoire HTBI primers in conjunction with Arm-PCR of CDR3 regions. TCRdb fed the multiplex PCR reads into MiXCR, producing one record per CDR3 protein. The table has hundreds of thousands of distinct CDR3 sequences, roughly a sixth seen once; the top ten hold roughly 29%. In addition, the sample was reused for a study of T cells in Graves' hyperthyroidism and ophthalmopathy. That paper notes: The patients, who ranged from 18 to 65 in age, presented with newly diagnosed hyperthyroidism lasting under 2 months.

The starting material was peripheral blood mononuclear cells (PBMCs), obtained at new diagnosis, from a patient treated with antithyroid drugs. The receptor was derived from a man aged 35 to 55 with Graves disease. This chain uses TRBV3-2 with TRBJ2-7. TRBV3-2 is marked as a pseudogene. The CDR3 nucleotides are TGTGCCAGCAGCCAAGTAGTGAGTGAGCGAGCACTGTACGAGCAGTACTTC. It codes for CASSQVVSERALYEQYF.